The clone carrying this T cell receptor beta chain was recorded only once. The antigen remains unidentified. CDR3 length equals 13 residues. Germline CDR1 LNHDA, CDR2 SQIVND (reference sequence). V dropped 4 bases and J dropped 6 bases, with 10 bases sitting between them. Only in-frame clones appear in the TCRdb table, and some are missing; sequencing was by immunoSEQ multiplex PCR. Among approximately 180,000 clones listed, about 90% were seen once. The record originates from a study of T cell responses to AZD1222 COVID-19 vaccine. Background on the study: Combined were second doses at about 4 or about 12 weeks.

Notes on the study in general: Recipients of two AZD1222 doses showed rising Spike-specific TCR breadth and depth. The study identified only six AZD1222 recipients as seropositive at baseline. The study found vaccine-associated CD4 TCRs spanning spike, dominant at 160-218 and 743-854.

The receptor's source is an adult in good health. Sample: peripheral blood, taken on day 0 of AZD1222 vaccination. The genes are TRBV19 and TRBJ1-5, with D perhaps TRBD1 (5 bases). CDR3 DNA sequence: TGTGCCAGTAGTACGGGGCGGGGTCAGCCCCAGCATTTT. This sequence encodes CASSTGRGQPQHF.